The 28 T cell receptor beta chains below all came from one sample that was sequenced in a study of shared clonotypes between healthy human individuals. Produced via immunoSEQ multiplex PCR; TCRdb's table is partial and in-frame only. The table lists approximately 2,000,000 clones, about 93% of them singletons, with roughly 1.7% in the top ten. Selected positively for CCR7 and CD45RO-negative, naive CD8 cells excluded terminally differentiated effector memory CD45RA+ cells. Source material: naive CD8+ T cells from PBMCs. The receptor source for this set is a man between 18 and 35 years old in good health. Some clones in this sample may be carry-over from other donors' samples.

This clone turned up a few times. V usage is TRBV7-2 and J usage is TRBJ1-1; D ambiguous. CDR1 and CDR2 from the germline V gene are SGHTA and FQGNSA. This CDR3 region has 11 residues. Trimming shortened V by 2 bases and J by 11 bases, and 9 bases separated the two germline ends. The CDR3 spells CASSLLTGAFF. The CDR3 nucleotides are TGTGCCAGCAGCTTACTCACGGGGGCTTTCTTT. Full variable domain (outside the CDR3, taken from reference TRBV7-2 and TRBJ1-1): GAGVSQSPSNKVTEKGKDVELRCDPISGHTALYWYRQSLGQGLEFLIYFQGNSAPDKSGLPSDRFSAERTGGSVSTLTIQRTQQEDSAVYLCASSLLTGAFFGQGTRLTVV.

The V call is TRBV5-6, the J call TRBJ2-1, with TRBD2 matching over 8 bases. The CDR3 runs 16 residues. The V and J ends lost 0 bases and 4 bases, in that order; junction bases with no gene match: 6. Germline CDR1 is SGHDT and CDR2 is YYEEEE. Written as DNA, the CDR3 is TGTGCCAGCAGCTTGGACCCTAGCGGGCGATACAATGAGCAGTTCTTC. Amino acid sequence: CASSLDPSGRYNEQFF.

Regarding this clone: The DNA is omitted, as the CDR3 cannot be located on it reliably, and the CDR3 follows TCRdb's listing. The chain's CDR3 is CASSVPPAAGSDEQFF. The chain employs TRBV25-1 and TRBJ2-1. Germline CDR1 is MGHDK and CDR2 is SYGVNS. 16 amino acids form the CDR3, both terminal residues included.

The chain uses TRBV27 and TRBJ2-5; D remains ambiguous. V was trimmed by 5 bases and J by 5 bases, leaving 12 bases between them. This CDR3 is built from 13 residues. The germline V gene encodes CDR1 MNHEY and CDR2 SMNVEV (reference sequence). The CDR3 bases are TGTGCCAGCAGTGGGCCCTCCGCGGAGACCCAGTACTTC. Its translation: CASSGPSAETQYF.

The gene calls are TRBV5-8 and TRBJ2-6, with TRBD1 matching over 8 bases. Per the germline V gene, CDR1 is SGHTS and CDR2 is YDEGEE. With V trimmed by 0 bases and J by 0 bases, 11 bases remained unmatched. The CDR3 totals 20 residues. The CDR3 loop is CASSLARGDRTFSGANVLTF. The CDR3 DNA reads TGTGCCAGCAGCTTGGCCAGGGGGGACAGGACTTTCTCTGGGGCCAACGTCCTGACTTTC. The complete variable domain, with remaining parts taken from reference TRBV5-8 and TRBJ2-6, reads EAGVTQSPTHLIKTRGQQATLRCSPISGHTSVYWYQQALGLGLQFLLWYDEGEERNRGNFPPRFSGRQFPNYSSELNVNALELEDSALYLCASSLARGDRTFSGANVLTFGAGSRLTVL.

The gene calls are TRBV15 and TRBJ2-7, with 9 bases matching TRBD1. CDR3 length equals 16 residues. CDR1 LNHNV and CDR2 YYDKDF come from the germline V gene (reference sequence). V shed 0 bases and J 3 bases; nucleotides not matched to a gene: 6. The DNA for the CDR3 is TGTGCCACCAGCAGAGATCCCGACAGGGGGATCTACGAGCAGTACTTC. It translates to CATSRDPDRGIYEQYF.

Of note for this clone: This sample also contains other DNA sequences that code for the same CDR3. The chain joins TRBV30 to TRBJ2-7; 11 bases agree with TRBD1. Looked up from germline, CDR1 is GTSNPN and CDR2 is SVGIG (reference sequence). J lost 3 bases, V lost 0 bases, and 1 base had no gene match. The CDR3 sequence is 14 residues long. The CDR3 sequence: CAWSVGTGGYEQYF. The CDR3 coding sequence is TGTGCCTGGAGTGTGGGGACAGGGGGCTACGAGCAGTACTTC. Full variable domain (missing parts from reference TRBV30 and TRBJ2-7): SQTIHQWPATLVQPVGSPLSLECTVEGTSNPNLYWYRQAAGRGLQLLFYSVGIGQISSEVPQNLSASRPQDRQFILSSKKLLLSDSGFYLCAWSVGTGGYEQYFGPGTRLTVT.

Here the CDR3 DNA reads TGCGCCAGCAGCCACTCCAAGGGGAACATTCAGTACTTC. Translated: CASSHSKGNIQYF. The rearrangement joins TRBV4-3 to TRBJ2-4, with a possible D match to TRBD1 (5 bases). The V gene's germline CDR1 is LGHNA and CDR2 YSLEER. There are 13 residues in the CDR3. The V end was cut by 3 bases, the J end by 7 bases, with 10 bases between.

The CDR3 sequence is CASSPGQGYGNTEAFF. The CDR3 DNA follows: TGTGCCAGCAGTCCGGGACAGGGTTACGGAAACACTGAAGCTTTCTTT. The rearrangement links TRBV27 to TRBJ1-1; 9 bases map to TRBD1. The V and J ends lost 5 bases and 2 bases, in that order; junction bases with no gene match: 9. The germline CDR1 and CDR2 sequences are MNHEY and SMNVEV (reference sequence). There are 16 residues in the CDR3.

For the CDR3, the DNA is TGTGCCAGCAGTCCTATTACGTGGGTCTTGGAGGGCGCCGGGGAGCTGTTTTTT. Translating gives CASSPITWVLEGAGELFF. This rearrangement joins TRBV27 to TRBJ2-2, with a possible D match to TRBD2 (6 bases). Germline V gives CDR1 MNHEY, CDR2 SMNVEV (reference sequence). The CDR3 has 18 residues. Trimming cost V 5 bases and J 6 bases, with 25 bases left between them.

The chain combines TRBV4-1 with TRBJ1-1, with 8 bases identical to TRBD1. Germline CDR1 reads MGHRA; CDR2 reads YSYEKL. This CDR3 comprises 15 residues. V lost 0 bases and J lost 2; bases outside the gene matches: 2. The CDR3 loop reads CASSQDDRGNTEAFF. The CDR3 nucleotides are TGCGCCAGCAGCCAAGATGACAGGGGTAACACTGAAGCTTTCTTT.

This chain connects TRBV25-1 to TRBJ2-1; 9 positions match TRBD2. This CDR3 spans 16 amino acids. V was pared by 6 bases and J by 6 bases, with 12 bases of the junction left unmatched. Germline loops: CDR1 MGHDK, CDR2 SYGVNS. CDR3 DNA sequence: TGTGCCAGCAGCGATAGCGGGAGTCTGTTTATCAATGAGCAGTTCTTC. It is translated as CASSDSGSLFINEQFF.

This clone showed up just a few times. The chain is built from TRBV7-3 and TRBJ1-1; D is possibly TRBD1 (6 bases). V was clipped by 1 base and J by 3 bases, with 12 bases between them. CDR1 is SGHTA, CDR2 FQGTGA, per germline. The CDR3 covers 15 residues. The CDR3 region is CASSLIGSGDTEAFF. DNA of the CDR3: TGTGCCAGCAGCTTAATTGGGTCAGGGGACACTGAAGCTTTCTTT.

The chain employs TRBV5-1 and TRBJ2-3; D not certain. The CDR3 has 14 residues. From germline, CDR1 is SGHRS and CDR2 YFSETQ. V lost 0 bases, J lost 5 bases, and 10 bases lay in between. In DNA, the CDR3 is TGCGCCAGCAGCTTGGTGTCTGGGATAGATACGCAGTATTTT. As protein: CASSLVSGIDTQYF.

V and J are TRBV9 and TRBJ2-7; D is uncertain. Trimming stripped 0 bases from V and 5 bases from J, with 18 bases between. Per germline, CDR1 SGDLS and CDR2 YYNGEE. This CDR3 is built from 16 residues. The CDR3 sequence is CASSVGLYPQSDEQYF. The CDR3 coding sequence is TGTGCCAGCAGCGTAGGTCTGTACCCACAGTCAGACGAGCAGTACTTC.

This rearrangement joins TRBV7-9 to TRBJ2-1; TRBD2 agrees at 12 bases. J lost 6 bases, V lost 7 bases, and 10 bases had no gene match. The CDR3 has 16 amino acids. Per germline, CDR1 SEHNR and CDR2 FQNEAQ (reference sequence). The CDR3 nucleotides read TGTGCCAGCACCCCGACTAGCGGGAGAGGCCGCAATGAGCAGTTCTTC. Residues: CASTPTSGRGRNEQFF.

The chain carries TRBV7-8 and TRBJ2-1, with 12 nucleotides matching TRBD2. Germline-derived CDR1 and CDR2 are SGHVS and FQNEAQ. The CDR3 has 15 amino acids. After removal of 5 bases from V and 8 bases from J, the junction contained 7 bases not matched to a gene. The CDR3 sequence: CASSARLAGAHEQFF. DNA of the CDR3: TGTGCCAGCAGCGCCCGACTAGCGGGAGCACATGAGCAGTTCTTC.

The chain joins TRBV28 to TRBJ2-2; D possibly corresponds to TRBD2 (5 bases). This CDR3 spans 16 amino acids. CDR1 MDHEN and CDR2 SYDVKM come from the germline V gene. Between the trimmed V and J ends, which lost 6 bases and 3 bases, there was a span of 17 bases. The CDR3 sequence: CASSLLGLADTGELFF. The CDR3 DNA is TGTGCCAGCAGCCTTTTAGGTCTAGCAGACACCGGGGAGCTGTTTTTT.

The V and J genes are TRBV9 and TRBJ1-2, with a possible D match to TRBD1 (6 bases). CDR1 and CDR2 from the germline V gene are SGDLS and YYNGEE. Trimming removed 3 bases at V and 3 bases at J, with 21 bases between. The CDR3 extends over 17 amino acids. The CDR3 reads CASSGSGKQGIDYGYTF. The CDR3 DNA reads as TGTGCCAGCAGCGGCTCAGGGAAACAGGGTATTGACTATGGCTACACCTTC. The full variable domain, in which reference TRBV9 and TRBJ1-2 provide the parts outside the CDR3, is DSGVTQTPKHLITATGQRVTLRCSPRSGDLSVYWYQQSLDQGLQFLIQYYNGEERAKGNILERFSAQQFPDLHSELNLSSLELGDSALYFCASSGSGKQGIDYGYTFGSGTRLTVV.

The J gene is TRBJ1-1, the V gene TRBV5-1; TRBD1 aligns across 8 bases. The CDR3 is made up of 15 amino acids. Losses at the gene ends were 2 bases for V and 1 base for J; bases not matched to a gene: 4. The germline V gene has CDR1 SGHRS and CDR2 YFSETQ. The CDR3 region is CASSLWTGQNTEAFF. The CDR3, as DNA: TGCGCCAGCAGCTTATGGACAGGGCAGAACACTGAAGCTTTCTTT.

The CDR3 DNA reads TGCAGCGTCCTTAGTTTTCCCGAGCAGTACTTC. As protein: CSVLSFPEQYF. The V gene is TRBV29-1, the J gene TRBJ2-7; D unclear. This CDR3 contains 11 residues. The germline CDR1 and CDR2 sequences are SQVTM and ANQGSEA. V was trimmed by 6 bases and J by 6 bases, leaving 12 bases between them.

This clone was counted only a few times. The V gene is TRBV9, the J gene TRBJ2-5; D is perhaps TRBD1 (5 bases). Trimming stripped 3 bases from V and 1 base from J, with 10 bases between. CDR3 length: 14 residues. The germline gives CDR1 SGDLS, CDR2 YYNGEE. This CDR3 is CASSGSGIQETQYF. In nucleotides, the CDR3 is TGTGCCAGCAGCGGATCAGGGATCCAAGAGACCCAGTACTTC. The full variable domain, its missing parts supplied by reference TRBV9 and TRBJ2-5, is DSGVTQTPKHLITATGQRVTLRCSPRSGDLSVYWYQQSLDQGLQFLIQYYNGEERAKGNILERFSAQQFPDLHSELNLSSLELGDSALYFCASSGSGIQETQYFGPGTRLLVL.

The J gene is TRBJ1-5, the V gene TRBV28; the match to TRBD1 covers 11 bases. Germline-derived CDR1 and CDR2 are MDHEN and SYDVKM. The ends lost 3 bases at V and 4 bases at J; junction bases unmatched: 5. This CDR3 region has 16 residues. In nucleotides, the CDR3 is TGTGCCAGCAGTTTTGTGGGACAGGGGGAGAATCAGCCCCAGCATTTT. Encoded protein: CASSFVGQGENQPQHF.

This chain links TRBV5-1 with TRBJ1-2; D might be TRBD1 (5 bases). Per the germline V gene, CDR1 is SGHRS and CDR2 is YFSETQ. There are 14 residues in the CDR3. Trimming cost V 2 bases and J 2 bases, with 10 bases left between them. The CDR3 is CASSLSGGNYGYTF. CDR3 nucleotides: TGCGCCAGCAGCTTATCCGGGGGGAACTATGGCTACACCTTC.

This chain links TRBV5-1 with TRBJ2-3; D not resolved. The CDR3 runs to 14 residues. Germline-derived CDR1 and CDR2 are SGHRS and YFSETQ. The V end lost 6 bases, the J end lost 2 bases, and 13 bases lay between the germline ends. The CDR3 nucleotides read TGCGCCAGCAACGAGGCAGAAGTCACAGATACGCAGTATTTT. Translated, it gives CASNEAEVTDTQYF. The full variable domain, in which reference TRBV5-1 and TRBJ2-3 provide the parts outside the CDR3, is KAGVTQTPRYLIKTRGQQVTLSCSPISGHRSVSWYQQTPGQGLQFLFEYFSETQRNKGNFPGRFSGRQFSNSRSEMNVSTLELGDSALYLCASNEAEVTDTQYFGPGTRLTVL.

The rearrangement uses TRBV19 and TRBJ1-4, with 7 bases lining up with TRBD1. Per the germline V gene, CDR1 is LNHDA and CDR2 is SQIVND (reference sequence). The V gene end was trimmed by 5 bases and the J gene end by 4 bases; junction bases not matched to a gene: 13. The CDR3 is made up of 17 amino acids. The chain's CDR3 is CASSLIGRTGRNEKLFF. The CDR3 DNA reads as TGTGCCAGTAGTTTAATAGGTCGGACAGGCCGTAATGAAAAACTGTTTTTT.

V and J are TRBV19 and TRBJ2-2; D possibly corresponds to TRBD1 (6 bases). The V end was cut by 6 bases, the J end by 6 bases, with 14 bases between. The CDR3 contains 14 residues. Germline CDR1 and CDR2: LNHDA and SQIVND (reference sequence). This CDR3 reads CASSYRVGAGELFF. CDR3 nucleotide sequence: TGTGCCAGTAGCTACAGGGTCGGCGCCGGGGAGCTGTTTTTT.

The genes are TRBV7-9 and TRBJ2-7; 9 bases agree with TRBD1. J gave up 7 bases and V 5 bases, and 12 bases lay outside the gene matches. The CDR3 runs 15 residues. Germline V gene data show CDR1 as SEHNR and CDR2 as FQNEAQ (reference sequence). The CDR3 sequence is CASSRPQGAPGEQYF. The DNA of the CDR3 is TGTGCCAGCAGCCGCCCACAGGGGGCGCCGGGGGAGCAGTACTTC.